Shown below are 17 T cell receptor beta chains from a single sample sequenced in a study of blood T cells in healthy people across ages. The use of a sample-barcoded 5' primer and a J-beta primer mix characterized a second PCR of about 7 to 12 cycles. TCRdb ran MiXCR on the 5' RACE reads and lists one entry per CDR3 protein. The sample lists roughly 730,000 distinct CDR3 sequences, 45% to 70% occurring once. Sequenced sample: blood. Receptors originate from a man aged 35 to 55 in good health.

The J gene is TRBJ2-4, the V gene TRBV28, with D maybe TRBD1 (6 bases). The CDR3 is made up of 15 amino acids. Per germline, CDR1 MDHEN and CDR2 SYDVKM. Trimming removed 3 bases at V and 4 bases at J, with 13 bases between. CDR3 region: CASSFLDRGKNIQYF. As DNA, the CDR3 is TGTGCCAGCAGTTTCCTGGACAGAGGGAAAAACATTCAGTACTTC. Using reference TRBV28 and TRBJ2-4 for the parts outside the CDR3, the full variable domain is DVKVTQSSRYLVKRTGEKVFLECVQDMDHENMFWYRQDPGLGLRLIYFSYDVKMKEKGDIPEGYSVSREKKERFSLILESASTNQTSMYLCASSFLDRGKNIQYFGAGTRLSVL.

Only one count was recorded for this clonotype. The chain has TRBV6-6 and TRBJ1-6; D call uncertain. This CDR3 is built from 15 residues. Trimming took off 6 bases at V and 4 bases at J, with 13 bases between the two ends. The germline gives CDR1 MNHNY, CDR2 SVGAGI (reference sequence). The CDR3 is CASSSDAEYNSPLHF. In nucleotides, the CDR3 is TGTGCCAGCAGCTCGGACGCTGAATATAATTCACCCCTCCACTTT.

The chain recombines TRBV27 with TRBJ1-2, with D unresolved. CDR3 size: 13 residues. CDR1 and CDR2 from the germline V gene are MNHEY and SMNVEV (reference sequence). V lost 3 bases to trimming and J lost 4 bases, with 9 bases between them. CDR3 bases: TGTGCCAGCAGTTTTCGGGCCTTCTATGGCTACACCTTC. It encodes CASSFRAFYGYTF.

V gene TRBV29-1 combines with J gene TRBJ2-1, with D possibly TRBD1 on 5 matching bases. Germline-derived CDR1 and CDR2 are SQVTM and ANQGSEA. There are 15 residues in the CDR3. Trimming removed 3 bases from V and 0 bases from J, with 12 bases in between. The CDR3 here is CSVDAGRSSYNEQFF. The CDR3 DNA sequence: TGCAGCGTTGATGCAGGGCGAAGCTCCTACAATGAGCAGTTCTTC.

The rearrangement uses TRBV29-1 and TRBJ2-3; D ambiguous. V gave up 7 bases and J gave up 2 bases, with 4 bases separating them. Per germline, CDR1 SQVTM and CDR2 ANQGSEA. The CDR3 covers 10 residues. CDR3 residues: CSELTDTQYF. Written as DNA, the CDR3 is TGCAGCGAGCTCACAGATACGCAGTATTTT.

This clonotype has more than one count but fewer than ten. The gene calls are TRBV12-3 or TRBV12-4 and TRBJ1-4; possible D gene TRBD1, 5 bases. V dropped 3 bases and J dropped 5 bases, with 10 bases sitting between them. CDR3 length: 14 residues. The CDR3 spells CASSFGTGNEKLFF. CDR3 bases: TGTGCCAGCAGTTTTGGGACGGGGAATGAAAAACTGTTTTTT.

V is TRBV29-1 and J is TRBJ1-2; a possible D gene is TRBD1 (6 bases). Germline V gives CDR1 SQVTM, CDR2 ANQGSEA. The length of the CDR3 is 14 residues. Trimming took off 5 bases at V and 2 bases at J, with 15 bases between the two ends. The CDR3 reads CSVWGGQINYGYTF. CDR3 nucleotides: TGCAGCGTTTGGGGGGGGCAGATAAACTATGGCTACACCTTC. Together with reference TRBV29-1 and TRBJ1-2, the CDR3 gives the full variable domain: SAVISQKPSRDICQRGTSLTIQCQVDSQVTMMFWYRQQPGQSLTLIATANQGSEATYESGFVIDKFPISRPNLTFSTLTVSNMSPEDSSIYLCSVWGGQINYGYTFGSGTRLTVV.

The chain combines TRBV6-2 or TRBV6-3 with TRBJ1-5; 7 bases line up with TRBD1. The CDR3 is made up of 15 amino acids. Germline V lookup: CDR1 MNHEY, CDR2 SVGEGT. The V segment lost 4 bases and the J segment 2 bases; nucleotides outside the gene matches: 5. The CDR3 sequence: CASSLRDRGNQPQHF. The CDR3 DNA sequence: TGTGCCAGCAGTTTACGAGACAGGGGCAATCAGCCCCAGCATTTT.

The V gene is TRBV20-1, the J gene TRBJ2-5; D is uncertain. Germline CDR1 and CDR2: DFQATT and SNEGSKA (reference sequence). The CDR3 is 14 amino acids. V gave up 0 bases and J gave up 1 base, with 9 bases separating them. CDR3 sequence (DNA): TGCAGTGCTAGAGATCAAGACTTCCAAGAGACCCAGTACTTC. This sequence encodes CSARDQDFQETQYF.

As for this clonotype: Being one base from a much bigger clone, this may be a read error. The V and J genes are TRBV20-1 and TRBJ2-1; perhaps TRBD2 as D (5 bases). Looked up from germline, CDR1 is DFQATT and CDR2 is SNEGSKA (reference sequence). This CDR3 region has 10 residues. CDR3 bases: TGCAGTAGCGGTAACAATGAGCGGTTCTTC. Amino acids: CSSGNNERFF.

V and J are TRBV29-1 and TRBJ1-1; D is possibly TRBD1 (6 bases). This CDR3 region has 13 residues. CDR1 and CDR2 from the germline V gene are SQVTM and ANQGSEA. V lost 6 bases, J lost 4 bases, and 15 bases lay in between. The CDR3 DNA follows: TGCAGCGTGCACCCGACAGGCGCCACTGAAGCTTTCTTT. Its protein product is CSVHPTGATEAFF.

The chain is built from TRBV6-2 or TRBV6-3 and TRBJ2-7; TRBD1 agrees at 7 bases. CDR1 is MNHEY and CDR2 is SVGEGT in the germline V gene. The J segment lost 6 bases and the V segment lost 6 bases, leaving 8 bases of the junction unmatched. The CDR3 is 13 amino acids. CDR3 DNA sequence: TGTGCCAGCAGGCAAACAGGGGCCCTCGAGCAGTACTTC. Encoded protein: CASRQTGALEQYF.

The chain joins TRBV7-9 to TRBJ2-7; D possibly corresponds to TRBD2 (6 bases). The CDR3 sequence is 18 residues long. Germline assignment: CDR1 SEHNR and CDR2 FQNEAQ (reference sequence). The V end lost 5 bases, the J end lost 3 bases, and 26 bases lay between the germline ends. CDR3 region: CASSPEASEPAGRYEQYF. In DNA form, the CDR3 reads TGTGCCAGCAGCCCAGAAGCTAGCGAACCCGCAGGCCGCTACGAGCAGTACTTC.

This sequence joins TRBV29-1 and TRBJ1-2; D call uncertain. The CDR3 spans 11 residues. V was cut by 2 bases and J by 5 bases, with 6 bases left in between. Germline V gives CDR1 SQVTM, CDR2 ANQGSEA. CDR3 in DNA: TGCAGCGTTGAAAAGACTTATGGCTACACCTTC. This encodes CSVEKTYGYTF.

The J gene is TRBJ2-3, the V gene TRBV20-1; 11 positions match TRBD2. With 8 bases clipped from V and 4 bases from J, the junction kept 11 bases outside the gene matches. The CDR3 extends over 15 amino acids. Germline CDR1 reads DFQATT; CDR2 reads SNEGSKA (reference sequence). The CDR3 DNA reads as TGCAGTATAGCGGGAGGGCCCCCTAGCGCAGATACGCAGTATTTT. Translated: CSIAGGPPSADTQYF.

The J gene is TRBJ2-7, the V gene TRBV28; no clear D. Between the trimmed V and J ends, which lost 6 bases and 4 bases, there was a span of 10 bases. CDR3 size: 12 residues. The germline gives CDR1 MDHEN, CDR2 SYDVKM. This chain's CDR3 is CASSRNGYEQYF. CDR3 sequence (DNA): TGTGCCAGCAGCCGTAACGGATACGAGCAGTACTTC.

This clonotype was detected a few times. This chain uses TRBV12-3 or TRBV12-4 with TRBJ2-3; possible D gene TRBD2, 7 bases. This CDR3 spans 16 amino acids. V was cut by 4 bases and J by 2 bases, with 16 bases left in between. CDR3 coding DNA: TGTGCCAGCAGTTCGGGGGGCAGCGGACTCACAGATACGCAGTATTTT. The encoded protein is CASSSGGSGLTDTQYF.